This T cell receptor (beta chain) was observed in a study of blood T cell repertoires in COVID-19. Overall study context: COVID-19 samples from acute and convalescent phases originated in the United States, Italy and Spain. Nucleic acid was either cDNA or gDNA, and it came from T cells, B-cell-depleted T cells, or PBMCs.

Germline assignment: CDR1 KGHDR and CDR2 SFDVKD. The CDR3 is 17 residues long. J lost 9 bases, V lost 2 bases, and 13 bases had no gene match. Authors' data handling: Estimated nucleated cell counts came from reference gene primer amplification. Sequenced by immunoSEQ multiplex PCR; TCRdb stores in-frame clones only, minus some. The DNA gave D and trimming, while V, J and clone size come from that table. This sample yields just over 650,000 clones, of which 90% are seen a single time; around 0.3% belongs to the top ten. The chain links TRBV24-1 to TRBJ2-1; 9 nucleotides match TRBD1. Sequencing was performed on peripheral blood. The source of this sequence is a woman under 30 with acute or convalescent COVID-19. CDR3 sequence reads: CATSDSTDRGKWGEQFF. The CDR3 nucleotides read TGTGCCACCAGTGATTCGACGGACAGGGGAAAATGGGGTGAGCAGTTCTTC.